This paragraph reports one TCR beta chain. Antigen: not known. This sample stems from a study of PD-L1 blockade in urothelial cancer. Study-wide findings and caveats: Blood clones associated with the tumor expanded more at 3 weeks in durable-benefit patients.

Assay used: immunoSEQ multiplex PCR; TCRdb lists only in-frame clones, some missing. The profile shows tens of thousands of clones, about 75% of them singletons. Time point defined: pretreatment peripheral blood. V shed 7 bases and J shed 3 bases, with 16 bases lying between them. The V gene's germline CDR1 is MNHNS and CDR2 SASEGT. The CDR3 sequence is 15 residues long. The clonotype was recovered from a man between 65 and 85 years old with urothelial cancer. The specimen comprised PBMCs, sampled around atezolizumab (anti-PD-L1) treatment. This chain uses TRBV6-1 with TRBJ1-5; TRBD1 might be the D (5 bases). CDR3 DNA: TGTGCCAGCACCAAAGGGGTCAGGGTCAATCAGCCCCAGCATTTT. Translation: CASTKGVRVNQPQHF.